What follows are 24 T cell receptor beta chains derived from one specimen sequenced in a study of cytomegalovirus exposure and HLA in healthy donors. In the PCR, 60 Vbeta and 13 Jbeta primers were used. Only in-frame clones appear in the TCRdb table, and some are missing; sequencing was by immunoSEQ multiplex PCR. The sample holds fewer than 95,000 clones; 55% to 70% are singletons and the top ten take under 25%. The sample comprised PBMCs. The receptors were gathered from a woman in her fifties or sixties in good health and CMV-seropositive.

The chain employs TRBV7-9 and TRBJ2-3; the D gene is possibly TRBD1 (6 bases). Per germline, CDR1 SEHNR and CDR2 FQNEAQ (reference sequence). The CDR3 contains 17 residues. V was cut by 3 bases and J by 3 bases, with 19 bases left in between. This CDR3 reads CASSFAPGRGRTDTQYF. CDR3 in DNA: TGTGCCAGCAGCTTTGCCCCCGGCAGGGGAAGGACAGATACGCAGTATTTT.

The chain combines TRBV2 with TRBJ2-7; D might be TRBD1 (6 bases). The CDR3 is made up of 15 amino acids. The V gene lost 6 bases and the J gene lost 2 bases, with 17 bases spanning the gap. Germline V gene data show CDR1 as SNHLY and CDR2 as FYNNEI. As DNA, the CDR3 is TGTGCCAGCAGCACCACAGGGTCGAGCACCTACGAGCAGTACTTC. It encodes CASSTTGSSTYEQYF.

The chain uses TRBV27 and TRBJ1-1, with a possible D match to TRBD1 (6 bases). The CDR3 runs to 14 residues. Germline values: CDR1 MNHEY, CDR2 SMNVEV (reference sequence). The V end was cut by 5 bases, the J end by 3 bases, with 13 bases between. The CDR3 loop is CASSLQGRYTEAFF. The CDR3 DNA reads as TGTGCCAGCAGTCTACAGGGCCGGTACACTGAAGCTTTCTTT.

This rearrangement joins TRBV6-6 to TRBJ1-3; tentatively, D is TRBD1 (5 bases). The V end was cut by 3 bases, the J end by 0 bases, with 12 bases between. Germline CDR1 is MNHNY and CDR2 is SVGAGI (reference sequence). The CDR3 runs 16 residues. DNA for the CDR3: TGTGCCAGCAGTTATGGTGGGGCCCGCTCTGGAAACACCATATATTTT. Residues: CASSYGGARSGNTIYF.

The gene calls are TRBV4-2 and TRBJ1-4; TRBD1 agrees at 9 bases. The V and J ends lost 1 base and 7 bases, in that order; junction bases with no gene match: 4. CDR1 LGHNA and CDR2 YNFKEQ come from the germline V gene. The CDR3 length is 15 residues. This chain's CDR3 is CASSQGQGVLEKLFF. The DNA of the CDR3 is TGTGCCAGCAGCCAAGGACAGGGGGTCCTTGAAAAACTGTTTTTT.

The chain couples TRBV7-2 to TRBJ2-7; perhaps TRBD2 as D (5 bases). Trimming pared 3 bases from V and 7 bases from J, leaving 13 bases between. Germline values: CDR1 SGHTA, CDR2 FQGNSA. There are 13 residues in the CDR3. CDR3 sequence (DNA): TGTGCCAGCAGCTTGGCCCCTCCGGGGGAGCAGTACTTC. Translation: CASSLAPPGEQYF.

The chain joins TRBV2 to TRBJ1-2; D gene unclear. The V end lost 6 bases, the J end lost 8 bases, and 16 bases lay between the germline ends. This CDR3 is 13 amino acids long. The germline CDR1 and CDR2 sequences are SNHLY and FYNNEI. In nucleotides, the CDR3 is TGTGCCAGCAGGGTTAGCGGGGAAGGAGGCTACACCTTC. Residues: CASRVSGEGGYTF.

The chain has TRBV6-5 and TRBJ2-7; possible D gene TRBD1, 6 bases. The length of the CDR3 is 15 residues. V lost 2 bases, J lost 4 bases, and 15 bases lay in between. Germline assignment: CDR1 MNHEY and CDR2 SVGAGI. The CDR3, as DNA: TGTGCCAGCAGTTACGGTGGGACACCTAATTACGAGCAGTACTTC. Its translation: CASSYGGTPNYEQYF.

The V gene is TRBV13, the J gene TRBJ1-3; tentative D call: TRBD1 (6 bases). CDR3 length equals 15 residues. Germline V lookup: CDR1 PRHDT, CDR2 FYEKMQ (reference sequence). The V and J ends lost 5 bases and 4 bases respectively, with 15 bases between them. The CDR3 DNA sequence: TGTGCCAGCAGCAGCCGTTCAGGGGCAGGAAACACCATATATTTT. Protein sequence: CASSSRSGAGNTIYF.

The chain combines TRBV6-5 with TRBJ2-7, with D maybe TRBD1 (5 bases). Germline V gene lookup returns CDR1 MNHEY and CDR2 SVGAGI. This CDR3 contains 11 residues. Deletions cut 6 bases from V and 4 bases from J, with 7 bases between. The CDR3 loop is CASSHRYEQYF. Here the CDR3 DNA reads TGTGCCAGCAGCCACAGGTACGAGCAGTACTTC.

The gene calls are TRBV12-5 and TRBJ1-5, with D uncertain. Germline assignment: CDR1 LGHNT and CDR2 FRNRAP. CDR3 length: 13 amino acids. Trimming pared 7 bases from V and 2 bases from J, leaving 9 bases between. The CDR3 DNA reads TGTGCTAGTGCCGCGTCCGGCAATCAGCCCCAGCATTTT. The encoded protein is CASAASGNQPQHF.

The chain is built from TRBV7-7 and TRBJ1-2; no clear D. Deletions cut 10 bases from V and 5 bases from J, with 11 bases between. Germline values: CDR1 SSHAT, CDR2 FNYEAQ (reference sequence). The CDR3 sequence is 11 residues long. The CDR3 is CATRRGYGYTF. The CDR3 region has the DNA TGTGCCACCCGGAGAGGGTATGGCTACACCTTC.

The gene calls are TRBV6-1 and TRBJ1-1; D is unclear. The CDR3 extends over 14 amino acids. Germline CDR1 reads MNHNS; CDR2 reads SASEGT. V was clipped by 5 bases and J by 5 bases, with 15 bases between them. The CDR3 region has the DNA TGTGCCAGCAGTACGACACCAACGGGGACTGAAGCTTTCTTT. Its translation is CASSTTPTGTEAFF.

The chain recombines TRBV11-1 with TRBJ1-1, with a weak D call TRBD1 (6 bases). V was trimmed by 5 bases and J by 1 base, leaving 11 bases between them. Germline CDR1 is SGHAT and CDR2 is FQDESV (reference sequence). The CDR3 extends over 14 amino acids. In nucleotides, the CDR3 is TGTGCCAGCAGCCCCGGGACACCGAACACTGAAGCTTTCTTT. Translation gives CASSPGTPNTEAFF.

The rearrangement links TRBV2 to TRBJ2-1; 10 bases are shared with TRBD2. The CDR3 is 14 residues long. V was pared by 3 bases and J by 8 bases, with 4 bases of the junction left unmatched. The germline V gene has CDR1 SNHLY and CDR2 FYNNEI. CDR3 sequence: CASSESGGGDEQFF. DNA of the CDR3: TGTGCCAGCAGTGAGAGCGGGGGGGGCGATGAGCAGTTCTTC.

This clone is a singleton in its sample. This chain links TRBV19 with TRBJ1-1; possibly TRBD1 for D (5 bases). The germline CDR1 and CDR2 sequences are LNHDA and SQIVND (reference sequence). Trimming took off 5 bases at V and 2 bases at J, with 12 bases between the two ends. The CDR3 has 14 residues. Here the CDR3 reads CASSYGGANTEAFF. The CDR3 DNA reads as TGTGCCAGTAGTTATGGAGGGGCTAACACTGAAGCTTTCTTT. Complete variable domain (other parts from reference TRBV19 and TRBJ1-1): DGGITQSPKYLFRKEGQNVTLSCEQNLNHDAMYWYRQDPGQGLRLIYYSQIVNDFQKGDIAEGYSVSREKKESFPLTVTSAQKNPTAFYLCASSYGGANTEAFFGQGTRLTVV.

The gene calls are TRBV25-1 and TRBJ2-2; D ambiguous. Germline V CDR1 and CDR2: MGHDK, SYGVNS. This CDR3 contains 14 residues. The V gene lost 3 bases and the J gene lost 0 bases, with 5 bases spanning the gap. The CDR3 DNA follows: TGTGCCAGCAGTGATTACACGAACACCGGGGAGCTGTTTTTT. Its translation is CASSDYTNTGELFF.

This clone was detected only once. The chain's CDR3 is CASSLGTSASTDTQYF. CDR3 nucleotides: TGCGCCAGCAGCTTGGGGACTAGCGCGAGCACAGATACGCAGTATTTT. This sequence joins TRBV5-1 and TRBJ2-3; 9 nucleotides line up with TRBD2. This CDR3 comprises 16 residues. CDR1 and CDR2 from the germline V gene are SGHRS and YFSETQ. J lost 0 bases, V lost 0 bases, and 2 bases had no gene match.

This chain joins TRBV5-1 and TRBJ2-5; D is possibly TRBD2 (7 bases). Trimming pared 2 bases from V and 5 bases from J, leaving 16 bases between. Looked up from germline, CDR1 is SGHRS and CDR2 is YFSETQ. The CDR3 totals 15 residues. The CDR3 here is CASSLGGATGETQYF. The CDR3 coding sequence is TGCGCCAGCAGCTTAGGGGGGGCGACTGGGGAGACCCAGTACTTC. The full variable domain, with the rest looked up from reference TRBV5-1 and TRBJ2-5, is KAGVTQTPRYLIKTRGQQVTLSCSPISGHRSVSWYQQTPGQGLQFLFEYFSETQRNKGNFPGRFSGRQFSNSRSEMNVSTLELGDSALYLCASSLGGATGETQYFGPGTRLLVL.

The sample holds one count of this clone. V and J are TRBV5-6 and TRBJ2-7, with 10 bases identical to TRBD1. The CDR3 length is 18 residues. CDR1 is SGHDT, CDR2 YYEEEE, per germline. Trimming removed 0 bases from V and 5 bases from J; junction bases left unmatched: 14. The CDR3 nucleotides are TGTGCCAGCAGCTTGGAATCCGGGACAGGGGAACTCTTTGACGAGCAGTACTTC. Translated, it gives CASSLESGTGELFDEQYF.

The genes are TRBV2 and TRBJ2-1; 10 positions agree with TRBD1. Germline V gene data show CDR1 as SNHLY and CDR2 as FYNNEI. The J segment lost 0 bases and the V segment lost 4 bases, leaving 18 bases of the junction unmatched. The CDR3 contains 21 residues. The CDR3 loop is CASSVPWGGQGRSSSYNEQFF. The CDR3 DNA follows: TGTGCCAGCAGTGTCCCGTGGGGGGGACAGGGGAGATCTAGCTCCTACAATGAGCAGTTCTTC.

The CDR3 sequence is CASKTGIANYGYTF. CDR3 in DNA: TGTGCCAGTAAAACAGGAATTGCTAACTATGGCTACACCTTC. The chain is built from TRBV19 and TRBJ1-2; tentative D call: TRBD1 (5 bases). Germline V gene lookup returns CDR1 LNHDA and CDR2 SQIVND (reference sequence). Trimming left V 7 bases short and J 0 bases short, with 12 bases between. The CDR3 is 14 residues long.

J is TRBJ2-6 and V is TRBV18, with D maybe TRBD1 (5 bases). This CDR3 region has 17 residues. Trimming pared 2 bases from V and 4 bases from J, leaving 15 bases between. The V gene's germline CDR1 is KGHSH and CDR2 LQKENI. CDR3 sequence: CASSPSSQGAGANVLTF. In nucleotides, the CDR3 is TGTGCCAGCTCACCAAGTAGTCAAGGGGCCGGGGCCAACGTCCTGACTTTC.

This clone was seen only a few times. The gene calls are TRBV19 and TRBJ2-1, with TRBD1 matching over 9 bases. V trimming: 4 bases; J trimming: 7 bases; junction bases outside the gene matches: 8. The length of the CDR3 is 15 residues. Germline V CDR1 and CDR2: LNHDA, SQIVND (reference sequence). In nucleotides, the CDR3 is TGTGCCAGTAGTACTGGGACAGGGCGATTTAATGAGCAGTTCTTC. Its translation: CASSTGTGRFNEQFF.